This record looks at one T cell receptor (beta chain) sequence and its context. Its antigen is as yet unknown. These data originate in a study of T cell clones after liver transplantation. Study overall: TCRbeta sequencing after a pre-transplant mixed lymphocyte reaction identified graft-donor-reactive clones, later tracked in post-transplant blood. Study-wide results and caveats: A larger donor-reactive than third-party decline suggested partial antigen-specific deletion. Post-transplant time points were not standardized, so conclusions are preliminary. Graft donor-reactive T cells possibly entered the graft instead of undergoing deletion.

V lost 5 bases, J lost 5 bases, and 10 bases stayed unmatched. This CDR3 comprises 16 residues. Germline CDR1 reads WSHSY; CDR2 reads SAAADI. The table came from immunoSEQ multiplex PCR; TCRdb's copy has only in-frame clones and leaves some out. The sample holds tens of thousands of clones, about nine tenths seen once. This clonotype was sampled from a human donor who received a liver transplant. Sequencing used CD4+ T cells from blood, obtained before liver transplant. The chain joins TRBV10-2 to TRBJ2-1; 9 nucleotides line up with TRBD2. The CDR3 bases are TGCGCCAGCAGTCGGCCGGGACTAGCAGATAACAATGAGCAGTTCTTC. Translation: CASSRPGLADNNEQFF.